These 12 T cell receptor beta chains originate from one sample sequenced in a study of T cells in localized non-small cell lung cancer. Profiled with immunoSEQ multiplex PCR; TCRdb holds only in-frame clones, not every one. Of about 1,500 clones listed, under 35% are singletons. The sequenced sample was normal lung tissue next to the tumor, obtained before any cancer treatment. Receptors were obtained from a male donor aged 60 or over with stage I squamous cell lung carcinoma.

The V call is TRBV6-8, the J call TRBJ1-2; possible D gene TRBD1, 6 bases. Germline CDR1 reads MNHGY; CDR2 reads SAAAGT. Deletions cut 7 bases from V and 8 bases from J, with 14 bases between. CDR3 length equals 12 residues. The CDR3 sequence: CASTDRRKGYTF. CDR3 DNA: TGTGCCAGCACCGACAGGCGAAAAGGCTACACCTTC.

The rearrangement joins TRBV11-3 to TRBJ1-1, with 12 positions matching TRBD1. CDR1 is SGHNT and CDR2 is YENEEA in the germline V gene. Unmatched junction bases numbered 17, after V lost 5 bases and J lost 10 bases. The CDR3 loop spans 17 amino acids. Here the CDR3 DNA reads TGTGCCAGCAGCCCCGGGCTAACCGGGACAGGGGGCGTGGGAGCTTTCTTT. Encoded protein: CASSPGLTGTGGVGAFF.

V and J are TRBV11-3 and TRBJ2-1; 7 bases agree with TRBD1. Germline V gene sequence: CDR1 SGHNT, CDR2 YENEEA. With V trimmed by 1 base and J by 2 bases, 2 bases remained unmatched. The CDR3 has 15 residues. The CDR3 reads CASSLGDSAYNEQFF. The CDR3 DNA sequence: TGTGCCAGCAGCTTAGGGGACAGTGCCTACAATGAGCAGTTCTTC.

V usage is TRBV29-1 and J usage is TRBJ2-4, with a possible D match to TRBD2 (6 bases). This CDR3 is built from 17 residues. Germline values: CDR1 SQVTM, CDR2 ANQGSEA. Trimming took 4 bases from V and 2 from J, leaving 21 bases between them. CDR3 loop: CSVAPGTWAATKNIQYF. In DNA form, the CDR3 reads TGCAGCGTTGCTCCCGGGACTTGGGCCGCGACCAAAAACATTCAGTACTTC.

This clone qualifies as hyperexpanded. This CDR3 is CASSYSTGSMSFF. The CDR3 DNA is TGTGCCAGCAGTTACTCAACAGGTAGTATGTCTTTCTTT. The chain joins TRBV6-8 to TRBJ1-1, with a possible D match to TRBD1 (5 bases). This CDR3 spans 13 amino acids. Germline V CDR1 and CDR2: MNHGY, SAAAGT. V lost 0 bases to trimming and J lost 12 bases, with 14 bases between them.

The chain uses TRBV6-8 and TRBJ2-1; D is uncertain. The CDR3 is 12 amino acids. From germline, CDR1 is MNHGY and CDR2 SAAAGT. V lost 7 bases and J lost 0, with 4 bases in between. The DNA of the CDR3 is TGTGCCAGCACCCCCTCCTACAATGAGCAGTTCTTC. Encoded protein: CASTPSYNEQFF.

This rearrangement joins TRBV19 to TRBJ2-2, with 9 bases that match TRBD2. V lost 3 bases to trimming and J lost 6 bases; unmatched junction nucleotides: 11. Per the germline V gene, CDR1 is LNHDA and CDR2 is SQIVND (reference sequence). The CDR3 runs to 17 residues. In DNA, the CDR3 is TGTGCCAGTAGTATTATGGGCGGGAGGGAGTCGTCCGGGGAGCTGTTTTTT. Protein product: CASSIMGGRESSGELFF.

The chain employs TRBV11-3 and TRBJ1-2; TRBD1 matches at 10 bases. The germline V gene encodes CDR1 SGHNT and CDR2 YENEEA. Trimming took 4 bases from V and 1 from J; bases not matched to a gene: 6. This CDR3 region has 16 residues. The DNA of the CDR3 is TGTGCCAGCAGCTCCCGACAGGGGGCGGTTAACTATGGCTACACCTTC. Translated, it gives CASSSRQGAVNYGYTF.

This clone is medium-sized within its sample. CDR3 sequence (DNA): TGTGCCAGCAGCGCAGGACTAGCGGGAACAGAGCAGTACGTC. Its protein is CASSAGLAGTEQYV. This chain uses TRBV6-8 with TRBJ2-7, with 12 bases fitting TRBD2. This CDR3 spans 14 amino acids. Trimming at V came to 6 bases and at J to 7 bases, leaving 7 bases not matched to a gene. Germline CDR1 reads MNHGY; CDR2 reads SAAAGT.

The V and J genes are TRBV18 and TRBJ1-5; D call uncertain. Germline CDR1 and CDR2: KGHSH and LQKENI. Trimming shortened V by 4 bases and J by 0 bases, and 10 bases separated the two germline ends. The CDR3 is 15 residues long. CDR3 in amino acids: CASSRGPYSNQPQHF. In DNA, the CDR3 is TGTGCCAGCTCACGAGGTCCTTATAGCAATCAGCCCCAGCATTTT.

V usage is TRBV9 and J usage is TRBJ2-2, with 7 bases matching TRBD1. Germline V gives CDR1 SGDLS, CDR2 YYNGEE. The CDR3 extends over 17 amino acids. The V and J ends lost 3 bases and 0 bases, in that order; junction bases with no gene match: 8. The CDR3 region has the DNA TGTGCCAGCAGCGAACCAGACAGGGACCCGAACACCGGGGAGCTGTTTTTT. This codes for CASSEPDRDPNTGELFF.

The V call is TRBV9, the J call TRBJ2-1; 12 bases are a match to TRBD2. CDR3 length equals 16 residues. CDR1 SGDLS and CDR2 YYNGEE come from the germline V gene. V shed 5 bases and J 4 bases; nucleotides not matched to a gene: 7. CDR3 protein: CASRRSSGGDYNEQFF. CDR3 DNA sequence: TGTGCCAGCAGGCGCTCTAGCGGGGGGGATTACAATGAGCAGTTCTTC.